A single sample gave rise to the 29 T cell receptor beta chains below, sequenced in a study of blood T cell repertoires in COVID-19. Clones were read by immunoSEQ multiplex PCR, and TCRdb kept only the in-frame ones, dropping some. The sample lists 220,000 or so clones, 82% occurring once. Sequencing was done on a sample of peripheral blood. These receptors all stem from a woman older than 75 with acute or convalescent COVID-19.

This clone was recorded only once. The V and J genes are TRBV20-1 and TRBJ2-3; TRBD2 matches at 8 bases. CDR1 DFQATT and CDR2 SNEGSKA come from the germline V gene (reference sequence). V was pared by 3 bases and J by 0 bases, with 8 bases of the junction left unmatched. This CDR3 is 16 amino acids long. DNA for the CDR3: TGCAGTGCTAGTCCGGGGCTAGCGGGTAGCACAGATACGCAGTATTTT. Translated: CSASPGLAGSTDTQYF.

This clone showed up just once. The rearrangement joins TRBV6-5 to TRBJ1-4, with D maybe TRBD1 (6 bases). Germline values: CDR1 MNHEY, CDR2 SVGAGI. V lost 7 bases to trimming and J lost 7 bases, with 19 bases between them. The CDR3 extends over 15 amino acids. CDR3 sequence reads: CASTRQELMGEKLFF. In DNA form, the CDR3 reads TGTGCCAGCACGCGACAGGAGCTTATGGGTGAAAAACTGTTTTTT.

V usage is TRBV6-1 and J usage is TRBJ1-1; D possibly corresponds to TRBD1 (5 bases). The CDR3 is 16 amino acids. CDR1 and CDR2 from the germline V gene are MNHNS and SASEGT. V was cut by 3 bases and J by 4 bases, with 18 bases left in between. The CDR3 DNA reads TGTGCCAGCAGTGAGGGCCCAAGCGGGGGGACCACTGAAGCTTTCTTT. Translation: CASSEGPSGGTTEAFF.

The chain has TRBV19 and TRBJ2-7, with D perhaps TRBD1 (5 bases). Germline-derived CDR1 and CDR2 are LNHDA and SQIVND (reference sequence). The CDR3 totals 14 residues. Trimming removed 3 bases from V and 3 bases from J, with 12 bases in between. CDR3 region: CASSMETAYYEQYF. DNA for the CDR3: TGTGCCAGTAGTATGGAGACAGCTTACTACGAGCAGTACTTC.

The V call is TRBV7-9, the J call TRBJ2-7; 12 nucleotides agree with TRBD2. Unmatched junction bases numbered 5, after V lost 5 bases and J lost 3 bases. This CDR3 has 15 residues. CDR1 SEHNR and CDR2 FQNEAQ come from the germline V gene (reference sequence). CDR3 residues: CASSRTSGRSYEQYF. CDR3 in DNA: TGTGCCAGCAGCCGAACTAGCGGGAGGAGCTACGAGCAGTACTTC.

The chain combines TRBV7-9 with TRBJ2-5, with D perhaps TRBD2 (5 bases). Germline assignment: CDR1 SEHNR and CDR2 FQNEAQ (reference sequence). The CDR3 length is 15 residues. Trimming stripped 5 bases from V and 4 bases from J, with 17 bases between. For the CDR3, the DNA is TGTGCCAGCAGCCCGGCCGGACGTGCGGGAGAGACCCAGTACTTC. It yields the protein CASSPAGRAGETQYF.

This CDR3 is CASSSGQDSDTQYF. The CDR3 nucleotides read TGTGCCAGCAGCTCGGGACAGGATTCAGATACGCAGTATTTT. This chain uses TRBV5-5 with TRBJ2-3; TRBD1 aligns across 8 bases. The V and J ends lost 3 bases and 4 bases, in that order; junction bases with no gene match: 4. Germline CDR1 and CDR2: SGHKS and YYEKEE (reference sequence). This CDR3 is built from 14 residues.

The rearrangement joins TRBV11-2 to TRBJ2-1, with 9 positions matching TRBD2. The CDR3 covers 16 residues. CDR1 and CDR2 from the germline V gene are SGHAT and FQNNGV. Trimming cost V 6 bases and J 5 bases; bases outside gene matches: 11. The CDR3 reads CASSRRGTSMDNEQFF. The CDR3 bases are TGTGCCAGCAGTAGACGGGGGACTAGCATGGACAATGAGCAGTTCTTC.

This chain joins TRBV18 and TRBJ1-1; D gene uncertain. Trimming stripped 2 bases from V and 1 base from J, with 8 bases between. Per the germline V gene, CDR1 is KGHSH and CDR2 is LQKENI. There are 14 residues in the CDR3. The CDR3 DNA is TGTGCCAGCTCACCAGAGGGATCGAACACTGAAGCTTTCTTT. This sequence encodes CASSPEGSNTEAFF.

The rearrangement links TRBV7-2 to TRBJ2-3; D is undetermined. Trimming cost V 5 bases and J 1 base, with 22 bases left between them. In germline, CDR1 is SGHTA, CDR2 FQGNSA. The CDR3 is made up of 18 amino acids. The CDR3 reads CASSVPPRRPHGTDTQYF. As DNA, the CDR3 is TGTGCCAGCAGCGTACCACCTAGAAGACCCCATGGCACAGATACGCAGTATTTT.

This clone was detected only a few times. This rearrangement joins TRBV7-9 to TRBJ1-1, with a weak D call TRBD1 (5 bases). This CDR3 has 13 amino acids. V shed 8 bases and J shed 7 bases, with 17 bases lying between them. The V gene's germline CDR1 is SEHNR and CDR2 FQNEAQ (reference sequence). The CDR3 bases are TGTGCCAGCGGACTTTACGGGGGGGATGAAGCTTTCTTT. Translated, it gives CASGLYGGDEAFF.

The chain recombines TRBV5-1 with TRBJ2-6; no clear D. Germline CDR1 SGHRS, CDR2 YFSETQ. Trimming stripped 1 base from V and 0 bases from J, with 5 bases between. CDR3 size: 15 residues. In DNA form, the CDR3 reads TGCGCCAGCAGCTTGTACGGCTCTGGGGCCAACGTCCTGACTTTC. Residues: CASSLYGSGANVLTF.

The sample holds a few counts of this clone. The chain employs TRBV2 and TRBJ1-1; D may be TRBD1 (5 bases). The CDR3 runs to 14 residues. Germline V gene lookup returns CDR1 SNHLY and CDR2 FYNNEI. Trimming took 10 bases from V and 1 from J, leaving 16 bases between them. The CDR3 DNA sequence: TGTGCCACCAGGGAGGGGTATGGGAACACTGAAGCTTTCTTT. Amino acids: CATREGYGNTEAFF.

The CDR3 nucleotides read TGTGCCAGCACTTCCACCCTGGGGCCCTATAATTCACCCCTCCACTTT. Translating gives CASTSTLGPYNSPLHF. The chain has TRBV28 and TRBJ1-6; maybe TRBD1 (5 bases). Germline V CDR1 and CDR2: MDHEN, SYDVKM. Trimming left V 7 bases short and J 2 bases short, with 15 bases between. The CDR3 contains 16 residues.

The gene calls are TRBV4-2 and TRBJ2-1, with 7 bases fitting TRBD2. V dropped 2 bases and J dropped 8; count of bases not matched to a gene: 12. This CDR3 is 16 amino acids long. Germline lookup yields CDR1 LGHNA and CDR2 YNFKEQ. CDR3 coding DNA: TGTGCCAGCAGCCAACAACCGGGACTACCTGGGGATGAGCAGTTCTTC. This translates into CASSQQPGLPGDEQFF.

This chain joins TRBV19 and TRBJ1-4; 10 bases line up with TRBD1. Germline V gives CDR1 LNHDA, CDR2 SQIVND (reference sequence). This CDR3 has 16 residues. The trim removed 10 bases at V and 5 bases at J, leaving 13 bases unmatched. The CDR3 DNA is TGTGCCACTATGGGGACAGGGGCGTCTGGAAATGAAAAACTGTTTTTT. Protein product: CATMGTGASGNEKLFF.

In DNA form, the CDR3 reads TGTGCCAGCACTTTAAGTGGACAGTACGGCTACACCTTC. The encoded protein is CASTLSGQYGYTF. The chain links TRBV6-5 to TRBJ1-2; tentatively, D is TRBD1 (6 bases). Germline CDR1 is MNHEY and CDR2 is SVGAGI. V lost 7 bases, J lost 8 bases, and 17 bases lay in between. The CDR3 has 13 amino acids.

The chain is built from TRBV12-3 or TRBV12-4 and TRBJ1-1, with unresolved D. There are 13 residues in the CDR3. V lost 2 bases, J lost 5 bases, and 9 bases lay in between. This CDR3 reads CASSLMEGTEAFF. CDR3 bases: TGTGCCAGCAGTTTAATGGAGGGAACTGAAGCTTTCTTT.

CDR3 DNA: TGTGCCAGCAGCCCCTCGGGGGAGAGCAATCAGCCCCAGCATTTT. Translation: CASSPSGESNQPQHF. V is TRBV9 and J is TRBJ1-5; a possible D gene is TRBD1 (5 bases). The CDR3 runs to 15 residues. Trimming shortened V by 4 bases and J by 1 base, and 12 bases separated the two germline ends. Germline loops: CDR1 SGDLS, CDR2 YYNGEE.

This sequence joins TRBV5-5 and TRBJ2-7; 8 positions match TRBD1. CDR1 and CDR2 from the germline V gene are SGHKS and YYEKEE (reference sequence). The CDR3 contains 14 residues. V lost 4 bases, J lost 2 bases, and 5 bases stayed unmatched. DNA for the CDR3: TGTGCCAGCAGCCCACAGGGGGGCCCCTACGAGCAGTACTTC. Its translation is CASSPQGGPYEQYF.

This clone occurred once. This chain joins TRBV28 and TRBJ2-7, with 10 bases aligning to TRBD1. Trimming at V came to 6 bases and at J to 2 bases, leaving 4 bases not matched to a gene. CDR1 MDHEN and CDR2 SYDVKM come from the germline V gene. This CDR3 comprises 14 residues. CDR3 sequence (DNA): TGTGCCAGCAGGGCCGGGACAGGGGCCTACGAGCAGTACTTC. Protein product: CASRAGTGAYEQYF.

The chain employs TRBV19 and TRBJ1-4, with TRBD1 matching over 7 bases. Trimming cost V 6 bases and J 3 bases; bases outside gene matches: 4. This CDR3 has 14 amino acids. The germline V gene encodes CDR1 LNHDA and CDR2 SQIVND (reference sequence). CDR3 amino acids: CASRQGSPNEKLFF. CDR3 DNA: TGTGCCAGTAGACAGGGGAGCCCTAATGAAAAACTGTTTTTT.

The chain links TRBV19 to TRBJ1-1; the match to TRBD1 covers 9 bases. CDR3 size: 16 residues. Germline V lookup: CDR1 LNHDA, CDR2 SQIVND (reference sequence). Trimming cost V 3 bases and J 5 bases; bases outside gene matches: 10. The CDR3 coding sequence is TGTGCCAGTAGTATGATGGGGACAGGGTCGGAAACTGAAGCTTTCTTT. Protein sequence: CASSMMGTGSETEAFF. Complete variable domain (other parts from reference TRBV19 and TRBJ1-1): DGGITQSPKYLFRKEGQNVTLSCEQNLNHDAMYWYRQDPGQGLRLIYYSQIVNDFQKGDIAEGYSVSREKKESFPLTVTSAQKNPTAFYLCASSMMGTGSETEAFFGQGTRLTVV.

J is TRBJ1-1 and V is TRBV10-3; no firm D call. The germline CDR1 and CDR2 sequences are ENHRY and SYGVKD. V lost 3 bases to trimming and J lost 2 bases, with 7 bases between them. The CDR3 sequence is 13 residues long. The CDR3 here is CAISDTDNTEAFF. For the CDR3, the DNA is TGTGCCATCAGTGATACAGACAACACTGAAGCTTTCTTT.

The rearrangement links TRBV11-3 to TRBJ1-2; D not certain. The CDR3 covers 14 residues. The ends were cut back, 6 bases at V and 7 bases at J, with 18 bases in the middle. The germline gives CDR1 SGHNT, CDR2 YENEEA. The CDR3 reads CASSPQREGTGYTF. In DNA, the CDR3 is TGTGCCAGCAGTCCCCAGAGGGAGGGAACTGGCTACACCTTC.

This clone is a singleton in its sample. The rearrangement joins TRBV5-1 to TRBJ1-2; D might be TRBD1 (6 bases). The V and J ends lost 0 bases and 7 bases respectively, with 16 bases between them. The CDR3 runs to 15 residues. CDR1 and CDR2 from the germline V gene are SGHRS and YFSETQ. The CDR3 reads CASSLDLGAHSGYTF. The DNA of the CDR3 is TGCGCCAGCAGCTTGGATTTGGGGGCGCATTCTGGCTACACCTTC.

The CDR3 region is CASSLGGNDREKGGYTF. DNA of the CDR3: TGCGCCAGCAGCTTGGGGGGCAACGACAGGGAAAAAGGTGGCTACACCTTC. The chain uses TRBV5-1 and TRBJ1-2; the match to TRBD1 covers 7 bases. With 0 bases clipped from V and 7 bases from J, the junction kept 15 bases outside the gene matches. The CDR3 covers 17 residues. The germline CDR1 and CDR2 sequences are SGHRS and YFSETQ.

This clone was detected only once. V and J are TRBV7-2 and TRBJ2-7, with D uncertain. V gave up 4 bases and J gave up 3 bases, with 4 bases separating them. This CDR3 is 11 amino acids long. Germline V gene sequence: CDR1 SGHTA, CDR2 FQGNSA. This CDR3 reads CASSSIYEQYF. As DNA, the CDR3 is TGTGCCAGCAGCTCTATCTACGAGCAGTACTTC.

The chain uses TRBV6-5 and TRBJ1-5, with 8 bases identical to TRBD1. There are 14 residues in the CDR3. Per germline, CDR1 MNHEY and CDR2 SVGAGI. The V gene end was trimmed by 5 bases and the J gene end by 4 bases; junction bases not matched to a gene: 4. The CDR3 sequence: CASSPGQVNQPQHF. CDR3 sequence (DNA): TGTGCCAGCAGTCCGGGACAGGTGAATCAGCCCCAGCATTTT.